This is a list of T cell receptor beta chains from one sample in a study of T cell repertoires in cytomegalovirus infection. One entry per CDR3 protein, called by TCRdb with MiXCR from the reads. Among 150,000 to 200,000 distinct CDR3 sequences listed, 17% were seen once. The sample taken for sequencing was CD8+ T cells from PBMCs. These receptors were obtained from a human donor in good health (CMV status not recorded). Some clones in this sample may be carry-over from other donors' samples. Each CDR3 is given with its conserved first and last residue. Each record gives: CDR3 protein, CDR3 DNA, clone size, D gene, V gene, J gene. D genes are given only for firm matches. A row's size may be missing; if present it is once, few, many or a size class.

CASSLGQGRDEQFF	TGTGCCAGCAGTTTGGGACAGGGACGCGATGAGCAGTTCTTC	few	TRBD1	TRBV28	TRBJ2-1
CSVVGVDYEQYF	TGCAGCGTAGTGGGAGTGGACTACGAGCAGTACTTC	NA	NA	TRBV29-1	TRBJ2-7
CASNDRRANYGYTF	TGTGCCAGCAATGACAGGCGCGCTAACTATGGCTACACCTTC	few	NA	TRBV12-3/TRBV12-4	TRBJ1-2
CASSPGAGPYEQYF	TGTGCCAGCAGCCCGGGGGCGGGCCCCTACGAGCAGTACTTC	many	NA	TRBV7-2	TRBJ2-7
CSARASAENSPLHF	TGCAGTGCTAGAGCCTCGGCGGAGAATTCACCCCTCCACTTT	NA	NA	TRBV20-1	TRBJ1-6
CASSMTEGNTEAFF	TGTGCCAGCAGCATGACAGAGGGGAACACTGAAGCTTTCTTT	few	NA	TRBV7-9	TRBJ1-1
CASSATAISNYGYTF	TGTGCCAGCAGCGCCACGGCGATTTCTAACTATGGCTACACCTTC	NA	NA	TRBV6-1	TRBJ1-2
CASSLGAQGYEQYF	TGTGCCAGCAGCTTAGGCGCCCAGGGATACGAGCAGTACTTC	few	NA	TRBV7-6	TRBJ2-7
CASSGWDNHYEQYF	TGTGCCAGCAGTGGCTGGGACAACCACTACGAGCAGTACTTC	many	NA	TRBV27	TRBJ2-7
CASSPFGQGSPDTQYF	TGTGCCAGCAGCCCTTTTGGACAGGGGTCCCCAGATACGCAGTATTTT	NA	TRBD1	TRBV6-2/TRBV6-3	TRBJ2-3
CASSLAGGWTGELFF	TGTGCCAGCAGCTTAGCAGGGGGATGGACCGGGGAGCTGTTTTTT	NA	NA	TRBV7-9	TRBJ2-2
CSGLGLPGQPNEKLFF	TGCAGCGGATTGGGTTTACCGGGACAGCCTAATGAAAAACTGTTTTTT	NA	TRBD1	TRBV29-1	TRBJ1-4
CASGRGTGELFF	TGTGCCAGCGGGAGGGGAACCGGGGAGCTGTTTTTT	few	TRBD2	TRBV28	TRBJ2-2
CASSLRGGPYEQYF	TGTGCCAGCAGCCTACGGGGGGGTCCCTACGAGCAGTACTTC	NA	TRBD2	TRBV6-1	TRBJ2-7
CASSLTSGGSQDTQYF	TGTGCCAGCAGTTTGACTAGCGGGGGGTCGCAGGATACGCAGTATTTT	few	TRBD2	TRBV5-5	TRBJ2-3
CASSLGLAGVWTGELFF	TGTGCCAGCAGCTTAGGTCTAGCGGGAGTTTGGACCGGGGAGCTGTTTTTT	NA	TRBD2	TRBV7-2	TRBJ2-2
CASSQSPQANSPLHF	TGCGCCAGCAGCCAATCCCCCCAGGCGAATTCACCCCTCCACTTT	NA	NA	TRBV4-1	TRBJ1-6
CASRAGGADEQYF	TGTGCCAGCAGGGCCGGGGGGGCAGACGAGCAGTACTTC	NA	TRBD2	TRBV6-1	TRBJ2-7
CASSLKRESTDTQYF	TGTGCCAGCAGCTTAAAGCGGGAGTCCACAGATACGCAGTATTTT	NA	TRBD2	TRBV5-4	TRBJ2-3
CASSPTSGGANTGELFF	TGTGCCAGCAGCCCGACTAGCGGGGGGGCGAACACCGGGGAGCTGTTTTTT	few	TRBD2	TRBV7-2	TRBJ2-2
CASRPQGADIYGYTF	TGTGCCAGCAGGCCACAGGGGGCGGATATCTATGGCTACACCTTC	few	TRBD1	TRBV13	TRBJ1-2
CASSVLWRQAAGGFSIEQYF	TGTGCCAGCAGTGTCCTCTGGCGTCAGGCCGCCGGCGGGTTTAGTATCGAGCAGTACTTC	NA	NA	TRBV25-1	TRBJ2-7
CASSQGLAGSEQYF	TGTGCCAGCAGCCAAGGACTAGCGGGTAGCGAGCAGTACTTC	NA	TRBD2	TRBV7-2	TRBJ2-7
CASRGTGVSGELFF	TGCGCCAGTCGGGGGACTGGTGTCTCCGGGGAGCTGTTTTTT	NA	NA	TRBV4-1	TRBJ2-2
CASSPSPTSGYTGELFF	TGTGCCAGCAGTCCTTCCCCGACTAGCGGGTACACCGGGGAGCTGTTTTTT	NA	TRBD2	TRBV6-2/TRBV6-3	TRBJ2-2
CASSPREQFF	TGTGCCAGCAGTCCCCGGGAGCAGTTCTTC	few	NA	TRBV28	TRBJ2-1
CASSLPGQSHEQYF	TGTGCCAGCAGCCTACCGGGACAATCACACGAGCAGTACTTC	NA	NA	TRBV7-3	TRBJ2-7
CSARERTGNTGELFF	TGCAGTGCTAGAGAAAGGACAGGGAACACCGGGGAGCTGTTTTTT	NA	TRBD1	TRBV20-1	TRBJ2-2
CASTNRGRGIGELFF	TGTGCCAGCACCAACAGGGGGCGAGGCATAGGGGAGCTGTTTTTT	NA	TRBD1	TRBV7-6	TRBJ2-2
CASSLRKGRVEVGELFF	TGTGCCAGCAGCTTAAGGAAGGGCAGGGTCGAGGTCGGGGAGCTGTTTTTT	few	NA	TRBV7-8	TRBJ2-2
CASTPAGGPYEQYF	TGTGCCAGCACCCCAGCGGGAGGGCCTTACGAGCAGTACTTC	few	TRBD2	TRBV7-8	TRBJ2-7
CASSSPSSGGSSYNEQFF	TGTGCCAGCAGCTCTCCTTCGTCGGGGGGGAGCTCCTACAATGAGCAGTTCTTC	NA	TRBD2	TRBV7-9	TRBJ2-1
CASSQERAGDSTDTQYF	TGCGCCAGCAGCCAAGAGCGGGCAGGGGACAGCACAGATACGCAGTATTTT	NA	NA	TRBV4-3	TRBJ2-3
CASSKGAGSVYEQYF	TGTGCCAGCAGCAAGGGAGCGGGATCCGTCTACGAGCAGTACTTC	few	TRBD2	TRBV7-3	TRBJ2-7
CASSGREGYNEQFF	TGTGCCAGCAGTGGGCGGGAGGGTTACAATGAGCAGTTCTTC	NA	TRBD2	TRBV2	TRBJ2-1
CASSFRTGAYEQYF	TGTGCCAGCAGCTTCAGGACAGGAGCCTACGAGCAGTACTTC	few	TRBD1	TRBV7-8	TRBJ2-7
CASSLWGVGSPLHF	TGTGCCAGCAGTCTTTGGGGAGTAGGATCACCCCTCCACTTT	few	NA	TRBV12-3/TRBV12-4	TRBJ1-6
CASSPLGGGLYNEQFF	TGTGCCAGCAGTCCCCTAGGCGGGGGGCTGTACAATGAGCAGTTCTTC	NA	TRBD2	TRBV28	TRBJ2-1
CASSERTANQPQHF	TGTGCCAGCAGCGAAAGGACAGCTAATCAGCCCCAGCATTTT	few	NA	TRBV13	TRBJ1-5
CASSETGTAYEQYF	TGTGCCAGCAGTGAAACCGGGACAGCTTACGAGCAGTACTTC	few	TRBD1	TRBV12-3/TRBV12-4	TRBJ2-7
CASSLVGGMNTEAFF	TGTGCCAGCAGCTTAGTCGGGGGTATGAACACTGAAGCTTTCTTT	few	NA	TRBV7-9	TRBJ1-1
CASSHTGTSGTPTDTQYF	TGTGCCAGCAGTCATACCGGGACTAGCGGCACCCCCACAGATACGCAGTATTTT	NA	TRBD2	TRBV7-9	TRBJ2-3
CASSLGAGDEKLFF	TGTGCCAGCAGCTTAGGGGCAGGGGATGAAAAACTGTTTTTT	NA	NA	TRBV7-7	TRBJ1-4
CASSQSGGDDKNIQYF	TGCGCCAGCAGTCAATCAGGGGGGGATGACAAAAACATTCAGTACTTC	NA	NA	TRBV23-1	TRBJ2-4
CASSLRGRGIFSYEQYF	TGTGCCAGCAGCTTAAGGGGGAGGGGGATTTTCTCCTACGAGCAGTACTTC	NA	NA	TRBV7-9	TRBJ2-7
CASRKQGGIPEAFF	TGTGCCAGCAGGAAACAGGGAGGGATCCCTGAAGCTTTCTTT	few	NA	TRBV6-4	TRBJ1-1
CASSFRGAKNIQYF	TGTGCCAGCAGTTTTCGGGGGGCCAAAAACATTCAGTACTTC	NA	NA	TRBV28	TRBJ2-4
CSARDVGGTEAFF	TGCAGTGCTAGGGACGTGGGGGGCACTGAAGCTTTCTTT	few	NA	TRBV20-1	TRBJ1-1
CASSSLGLERLTNTGELFF	TGTGCCAGCAGCTCCTTGGGACTAGAGCGACTGACGAACACCGGGGAGCTGTTTTTT	once	TRBD2	TRBV5-4	TRBJ2-2
CASSMTPGTHYEQYF	TGTGCCAGCAGTATGACCCCCGGGACCCACTACGAGCAGTACTTC	few	NA	TRBV6-5	TRBJ2-7
CASSISGGSYNEQFF	TGTGCCAGCAGCATCAGCGGGGGTTCCTACAATGAGCAGTTCTTC	NA	TRBD2	TRBV7-9	TRBJ2-1
CASSLEGNEQYF	TGTGCCAGCAGCTTAGAAGGGAACGAGCAGTACTTC	NA	NA	TRBV7-8	TRBJ2-7
CASSLVAQDTQYF	TGTGCCAGCAGCTTAGTAGCCCAAGATACGCAGTATTTT	few	NA	TRBV7-2	TRBJ2-3
CASSEYGRAGTDTQYF	TGCGCCAGCAGTGAGTACGGGAGGGCCGGCACAGATACGCAGTATTTT	few	TRBD2	TRBV5-1	TRBJ2-3
CASSYSMGGYFSTDTQYF	TGTGCCAGCAGTTACTCGATGGGAGGCTACTTCTCTACGGATACGCAGTATTTT	few	NA	TRBV6-2/TRBV6-3	TRBJ2-3
CASSYSDDTQYF	TGTGCCAGCAGTTACTCGGATGATACGCAGTATTTT	NA	NA	TRBV6-2/TRBV6-3	TRBJ2-3
CSAPFRTSGYNEQFF	TGCAGTGCTCCATTTAGGACTAGCGGGTACAATGAGCAGTTCTTC	few	TRBD2	TRBV20-1	TRBJ2-1